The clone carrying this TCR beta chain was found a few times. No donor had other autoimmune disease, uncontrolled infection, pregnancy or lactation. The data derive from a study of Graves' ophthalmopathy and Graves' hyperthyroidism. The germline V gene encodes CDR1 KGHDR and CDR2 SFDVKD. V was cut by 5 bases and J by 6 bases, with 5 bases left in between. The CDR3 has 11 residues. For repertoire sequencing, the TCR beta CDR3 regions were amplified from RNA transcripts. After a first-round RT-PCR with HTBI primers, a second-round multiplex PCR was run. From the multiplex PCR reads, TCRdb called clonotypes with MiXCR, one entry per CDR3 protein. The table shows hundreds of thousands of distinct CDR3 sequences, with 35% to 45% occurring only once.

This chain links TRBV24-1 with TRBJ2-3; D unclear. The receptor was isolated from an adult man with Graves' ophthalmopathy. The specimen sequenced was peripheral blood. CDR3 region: CATSAGDTQYF. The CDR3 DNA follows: TGTGCCACCAGTGCTGGGGATACGCAGTATTTT.